This TCR beta chain emerged from a study of control samples from healthy donors and cancer patients. This clone appeared once. The germline V and J ends were trimmed by 1 base and 0 bases, with 9 bases remaining between them. This CDR3 is 16 amino acids long. Germline CDR1 is SGHVS and CDR2 is FQNEAQ. Clones were sequenced by immunoSEQ multiplex PCR, and TCRdb holds only the in-frame ones, with some missing. The table has fewer than 95,000 clones, 75% to 95% seen once. The sample taken for sequencing was blood. This receptor was taken from a man in his thirties or forties in good health. The V call is TRBV7-8, the J call TRBJ1-4; perhaps TRBD1 as D (5 bases). The CDR3 sequence is CASSLVVGATNEKLFF. CDR3 coding DNA: TGTGCCAGCAGCTTAGTGGTAGGGGCAACTAATGAAAAACTGTTTTTT.